The rows below give T cell receptor beta chains drawn from one sample of a study of blood T cell repertoires in COVID-19. Some clones are missing from TCRdb's copy, which holds only in-frame ones; the method was immunoSEQ multiplex PCR. The table has over 250,000 clones, 85% seen once. The specimen sequenced was peripheral blood. These receptors were collected from a human donor in a cohort sampled during active COVID-19. Both conserved end residues are part of each CDR3. D genes are given only for firm matches. The size of a clone is reported for some rows only, either as once, few or many, or as a class for expanded clones.

cdr3_nt cdr3_aa j_call d_call v_call clone_size
TGTGCCGGCGGACTAGCGGGAGGGGATGAGCAGTTCTTC CAGGLAGGDEQFF TRBJ2-1 TRBD2 TRBV5-4 .
TGTGCCAGCGACAGGAGCTCTGGAAACACCATATATTTT CASDRSSGNTIYF TRBJ1-3 . TRBV19 .
TGCAGCGTCATTGCTAGCGGCGGTCGGGGAGAGACCCAGTACTTC CSVIASGGRGETQYF TRBJ2-5 TRBD2 TRBV29-1 .
TGTGCCAGCAGCTTATTTTCGACAGGACGCAATCAGCCCCAGCATTTT CASSLFSTGRNQPQHF TRBJ1-5 . TRBV7-2 .
TGCAGCGGGAAACAGGGGAAGGGGGCTGAAGCTTTCTTT CSGKQGKGAEAFF TRBJ1-1 TRBD1 TRBV29-1 .
TGCGCCAGCAGCCAAGAACGGGCAGTAGCGGGAACCGCCTACAATGAGCAGTTCTTC CASSQERAVAGTAYNEQFF TRBJ2-1 TRBD2 TRBV4-1 .
TGTGCCAGCAGCTTACAGGGACAGGGGAGGGGTGAGCAGTTCTTC CASSLQGQGRGEQFF TRBJ2-1 TRBD1 TRBV7-2 .
TGTGCCAGCAGCAAAAAAGACAGATACGAGCAGTACTTC CASSKKDRYEQYF TRBJ2-7 . TRBV21-1 .
TGTGCCAGCAGTTACGGGACAGGGTTTGGCTACACCTTC CASSYGTGFGYTF TRBJ1-2 TRBD1 TRBV6-2/TRBV6-3 .
TGTGCCAGCAGCGATGGGACAGGGGGCGGTAATTCACCCCTCCACTTT CASSDGTGGGNSPLHF TRBJ1-6 TRBD1 TRBV3-1/TRBV3-2 .
TGTGCCAGCAGCAACCTAAGGGGTTCTGAAGCTTTCTTT CASSNLRGSEAFF TRBJ1-1 . TRBV7-3 .
TGCGCCAGCAGCCCGGGGGGGTACGAGCAGTACTTC CASSPGGYEQYF TRBJ2-7 TRBD2 TRBV4-1 .
TGTGCCAGCAGTGACTCCGGGAGGGGCTCGGGAAACACCATATATTTT CASSDSGRGSGNTIYF TRBJ1-3 . TRBV6-4 .
TGTGCCAGCAGCTTTTTTGCCGGTGTCTACGAGCAGTACTTC CASSFFAGVYEQYF TRBJ2-7 . TRBV7-2 .
TGTGCCAGCAGCCAAGGGGGACTAGGGTATGGCTACACCTTC CASSQGGLGYGYTF TRBJ1-2 . TRBV3-1/TRBV3-2 .
TGTGCCAGTAGTCCCGTTGTTTCTAACTATGGCTACACCTTC CASSPVVSNYGYTF TRBJ1-2 . TRBV19 .
TGTGCCAGCAGCCCCGACATATCTAACTATGGCTACACCTTC CASSPDISNYGYTF TRBJ1-2 . TRBV5-6 .
TGTGCCAGCAGTGTGGGCACCAACTATGGCTACACCTTC CASSVGTNYGYTF TRBJ1-2 . TRBV2 .
TGTGCCAGCAGCGAGCGGGGGGGCGTCGAGCAGTACTTC CASSERGGVEQYF TRBJ2-7 TRBD2 TRBV7-6 .
TGTGCCAGTAGTAGCGGACAGACGAACACTGAAGCTTTCTTT CASSSGQTNTEAFF TRBJ1-1 . TRBV19 .
TGTGCCTGGAGACTAGCGGGAGGGACCGAGCAGTACTTC CAWRLAGGTEQYF TRBJ2-7 TRBD2 TRBV30 .
TGTGCCAGCAGCTCGACAGGGACGGGTGGCTACACCTTC CASSSTGTGGYTF TRBJ1-2 TRBD1 TRBV7-3 .
TGTGCCAGCCGGACTAGCGAGAGCGGCGGGGAGCTGTTTTTT CASRTSESGGELFF TRBJ2-2 TRBD2 TRBV6-4 once
TGTGCCACCAGCGGCGGGTCAAGGGGGCATCAGCCCCAGCATTTT CATSGGSRGHQPQHF TRBJ1-5 TRBD1 TRBV15 .
TGTGCCAGCACAGAGGGCTCACGGGGGGTGACCCAGTACTTC CASTEGSRGVTQYF TRBJ2-5 TRBD2 TRBV25-1 .
TGTGCCAGCCAAATAGCAGCAGGGAAGAGCGGGATGAGGCAGTTCTTC CASQIAAGKSGMRQFF TRBJ2-1 TRBD2 TRBV19 .
TGTGCCAGCAGCTTAGCCGGACAGGCGATAAATGAAAAACTGTTTTTT CASSLAGQAINEKLFF TRBJ1-4 TRBD1 TRBV7-2 .
TGTGCCAGCCGGGACTCTGCAGGAACCGGGGAGCTGTTTTTT CASRDSAGTGELFF TRBJ2-2 . TRBV6-4 .
TGTGCCAGCAGTACAAATGGGCCCAGGGCAGAGACCCAGTACTTC CASSTNGPRAETQYF TRBJ2-5 . TRBV27 once
TGTGCCAGCTCACCCCCATGGACAGGGGGCCTGGGTTCTTACGAGCAGTACTTC CASSPPWTGGLGSYEQYF TRBJ2-7 TRBD1 TRBV18 .
TGTGCCAGCAGCTTATGGGGCGGGAGATCTCGTCGCACAGATACGCAGTATTTT CASSLWGGRSRRTDTQYF TRBJ2-3 TRBD2 TRBV7-3 .
TGTGCCACCAGCAGAGAGACAGGGCCCCAGCATTTT CATSRETGPQHF TRBJ1-5 . TRBV15 .
TGTGCCAGCAGCCCAATGGGTAGCGGGAGCACCTACGAGCAGTACTTC CASSPMGSGSTYEQYF TRBJ2-7 TRBD2 TRBV7-8 .
TGTGCCAGCAGCCAGGGCGGCGGGAGGGATCTTACAGATACGCAGTATTTT CASSQGGGRDLTDTQYF TRBJ2-3 TRBD2 TRBV3-1/TRBV3-2 few
TGTGCCAGCTCTCGGGACTCCTACGAGCAGTACTTC CASSRDSYEQYF TRBJ2-7 . TRBV18 .
TGTGCCAGCTCACCCAGTCCAGATCAGCCCCAGCATTTT CASSPSPDQPQHF TRBJ1-5 . TRBV18 .
TGTGCCAGTAGTCCGGACCGGGACAGCTCTGGAAACACCATATATTTT CASSPDRDSSGNTIYF TRBJ1-3 TRBD1 TRBV19 .
TGTGCCAGTAGTTCCCCGCGGCCCATTAATGAAAAACTGTTTTTT CASSSPRPINEKLFF TRBJ1-4 . TRBV19 .
TGTGCCAGCAGCCCTGGACAGAACTACGAGCAGTACTTC CASSPGQNYEQYF TRBJ2-7 . TRBV5-6 .
TGTGCCAGTAGTATAGTTGGTAGCGGGAGGAACACCGGGGAGCTGTTTTTT CASSIVGSGRNTGELFF TRBJ2-2 TRBD2 TRBV19 .
TGTGCCAGTAGGGGGGCCTTTTCGGGACTAGCGGGTGGGGACAATGAGCAGTTCTTC CASRGAFSGLAGGDNEQFF TRBJ2-1 TRBD2 TRBV19 once
TGTGCCAGCAGCTTTTCCCGGGACACCCATGGCTACACCTTC CASSFSRDTHGYTF TRBJ1-2 . TRBV7-2 few
TGCAGCGTTCGGACAGGGCCAGATACGCAGTATTTT CSVRTGPDTQYF TRBJ2-3 TRBD1 TRBV29-1 few
TGCGCCAGCAGCTTGGCCGTAGGGAGCTCCTACAATGAGCAGTTCTTC CASSLAVGSSYNEQFF TRBJ2-1 . TRBV5-1 .
TGCGCCAGCAGCCAAGTTGCTCGAGAATATAGCAATCAGCCCCAGCATTTT CASSQVAREYSNQPQHF TRBJ1-5 . TRBV4-1 .
TGTGCCAGCACCACCTCTGGGGGAGGTCAGCCCCAGCATTTT CASTTSGGGQPQHF TRBJ1-5 . TRBV2 many
TGTGCCAGCAGTCCTAGCGGTAGCCCCACCGGGGAGCTGTTTTTT CASSPSGSPTGELFF TRBJ2-2 TRBD2 TRBV7-2 .
TGTGCCACCAGTCGGTGGGCGGGATTCACATCGCAGTATTTT CATSRWAGFTSQYF TRBJ2-3 . TRBV24-1 .
TGTGCCACCAGGGACACCTACTACGAGCAGTACTTC CATRDTYYEQYF TRBJ2-7 . TRBV15 .
TGTGCCAGCAGCTTACGACCGGGACAACTTACCCTCAATGAGCAGTTCTTC CASSLRPGQLTLNEQFF TRBJ2-1 . TRBV7-2 once
TGTGCCAGCAGCGTAGGGGGCCTTTCTGACACTGAAGCTTTCTTT CASSVGGLSDTEAFF TRBJ1-1 . TRBV9 .
TGTGCCACCAGTGATTTGGGAGGCTATGAGGAGACCCAGTACTTC CATSDLGGYEETQYF TRBJ2-5 . TRBV24-1 .
TGTGCCAGCTCACCCAGAGTAACTAGCGGGAGGGCCCGAGATACGCAGTATTTT CASSPRVTSGRARDTQYF TRBJ2-3 TRBD2 TRBV18 .
TGTGCCAGCAGCTCCCGGGGGGGGGCCAAAAACATTCAGTACTTC CASSSRGGAKNIQYF TRBJ2-4 TRBD2 TRBV13 once
TGCGCCAGTGGGGACGGGAGGTACGAGCAGTACTTC CASGDGRYEQYF TRBJ2-7 TRBD2 TRBV10-2 many